What follows are 24 T cell receptor beta chains derived from one specimen sequenced in a study of blood T cells in healthy people across ages. PCR was performed a second time for about 6 to 12 cycles using a sample-barcoded 5' primer and a J-beta primer mix. In TCRdb, the 5' RACE reads were re-called with MiXCR into one record per CDR3 protein. The table lists hundreds of thousands of distinct CDR3 sequences, approximately 21% of them singletons, with roughly 3.6% in the top ten. Sequencing input: blood. The receptors here all came from a man between 65 and 80 years old in good health.

The chain employs TRBV10-3 and TRBJ2-3; D uncertain. Trimming cost V 3 bases and J 6 bases, with 13 bases left between them. CDR1 and CDR2 from the germline V gene are ENHRY and SYGVKD. CDR3 length: 14 residues. The CDR3 loop is CAISDVGLWDTQYF. The DNA of the CDR3 is TGTGCCATCAGTGATGTTGGGCTATGGGATACGCAGTATTTT.

This clonotype was counted only a few times. The CDR3 DNA follows: TGTGCCAGCAGCCCACACGTCACGGGGACAGATACGCAGTATTTT. As protein: CASSPHVTGTDTQYF. The chain is built from TRBV7-8 and TRBJ2-3, with D perhaps matching TRBD2 (5 bases). V gave up 5 bases and J gave up 3 bases, with 15 bases separating them. The CDR3 is 15 residues long. Germline V gene sequence: CDR1 SGHVS, CDR2 FQNEAQ.

In this sample, this clonotype turned up many times. The gene calls are TRBV5-1 and TRBJ1-2, with D maybe TRBD1 (5 bases). There are 12 residues in the CDR3. The V end lost 8 bases, the J end lost 0 bases, and 8 bases lay between the germline ends. The germline V gene encodes CDR1 SGHRS and CDR2 YFSETQ. Here the CDR3 DNA reads TGCGCCAGTCGGGACTCTAACTATGGCTACACCTTC. It is translated as CASRDSNYGYTF.

The chain uses TRBV3-1 and TRBJ2-5; TRBD1 is a possible D gene (6 bases). The CDR3 covers 13 residues. Germline CDR1 LGHDT, CDR2 YNNKEL (reference sequence). The V end lost 1 base, the J end lost 4 bases, and 7 bases lay between the germline ends. CDR3 residues: CASSQVRGETQYF. CDR3 DNA sequence: TGTGCCAGCAGCCAAGTCAGGGGAGAGACCCAGTACTTC.

V is TRBV20-1 and J is TRBJ2-7, with D tentatively TRBD1 or TRBD2 (5 bases each). V lost 7 bases to trimming and J lost 0 bases, with 13 bases between them. The CDR3 is 13 residues long. Per the germline V gene, CDR1 is DFQATT and CDR2 is SNEGSKA (reference sequence). The CDR3 region has the DNA TGCAGTGGCCGGGACGCAAGCTCCTACGAGCAGTACTTC. It encodes CSGRDASSYEQYF.

In regard to this clonotype: The junction and the germline gene differ at one end; a read error may be behind it. The chain combines TRBV20-1 with TRBJ2-7; 10 bases line up with TRBD1. The CDR3 is made up of 14 amino acids. The V gene's germline CDR1 is DFQATT and CDR2 SNEGSKA (reference sequence). CDR3: CSTRMDRGSYEQYF. Here the CDR3 DNA reads TGCAGTACTAGGATGGACAGGGGGAGCTACGAGCAGTACTTC.

The V and J genes are TRBV29-1 and TRBJ2-1, with unresolved D. Trimming took 6 bases from V and 9 from J, leaving 24 bases between them. Germline V gene sequence: CDR1 SQVTM, CDR2 ANQGSEA. The CDR3 is 15 amino acids. CDR3: CSVAPVRQVGSEQFF. CDR3 nucleotide sequence: TGCAGCGTCGCCCCAGTCAGGCAGGTTGGTAGTGAGCAGTTCTTC.

This clonotype was recorded many times. Written as DNA, the CDR3 is TGTGCCAGCAGCGCCGGGCCATACAATTCACCCCTCCACTTT. It translates to CASSAGPYNSPLHF. The rearrangement joins TRBV5-5 to TRBJ1-6, with D hard to call. CDR3 length: 14 amino acids. The germline V and J ends were trimmed by 4 bases and 7 bases, with 12 bases remaining between them. Germline V lookup: CDR1 SGHKS, CDR2 YYEKEE (reference sequence). Filled out from reference TRBV5-5 and TRBJ1-6, the complete variable domain reads DAGVTQSPTHLIKTRGQQVTLRCSPISGHKSVSWYQQVLGQGPQFIFQYYEKEERGRGNFPDRFSARQFPNYSSELNVNALLLGDSALYLCASSAGPYNSPLHFGNGTRLTVT.

This clonotype was seen only a few times. The CDR3 nucleotides are TGTGCCAGCAGCCAAGAGTGGCAGCCAACCCTTCAGGGCTACACCTTC. Its translation is CASSQEWQPTLQGYTF. V usage is TRBV14 and J usage is TRBJ1-2; no clear D. Germline V gene data show CDR1 as SGHDN and CDR2 as FVKESK. The CDR3 runs to 16 residues. V gave up 0 bases and J gave up 8 bases, with 19 bases separating them. Combining the CDR3 with reference TRBV14 and TRBJ1-2 gives the whole variable domain EAGVTQFPSHSVIEKGQTVTLRCDPISGHDNLYWYRRVMGKEIKFLLHFVKESKQDESGMPNNRFLAERTGGTYSTLKVQPAELEDSGVYFCASSQEWQPTLQGYTFGSGTRLTVV.

A few counts support this clonotype. The genes are TRBV7-3 and TRBJ2-5; perhaps TRBD2 as D (5 bases). With the DNA end fitting TRBJ2-1 better, the J assignment may be wrong. In germline, CDR1 is SGHTA, CDR2 FQGTGA. The CDR3 contains 13 residues. CDR3: CASSPTSSNEQFF. As DNA, the CDR3 is TGTGCCAGCAGCCCAACTAGTAGCAATGAGCAGTTCTTC.

The sample holds a few counts of this clonotype. This rearrangement joins TRBV12-3 or TRBV12-4 to TRBJ2-7; D is perhaps TRBD2 (6 bases). V shed 3 bases and J shed 2 bases, with 11 bases lying between them. The CDR3 is 14 residues long. The CDR3 DNA reads as TGTGCCAGCAGTTTTGGCGGGATTACCTACGAGCAGTACTTC. It yields the protein CASSFGGITYEQYF.

The chain joins TRBV6-5 to TRBJ2-1; the D gene is possibly TRBD1 (7 bases). CDR1 is MNHEY and CDR2 is SVGAGI in the germline V gene. This CDR3 has 16 residues. V was pared by 2 bases and J by 7 bases, with 18 bases between. As DNA, the CDR3 is TGTGCCAGCAGTTACGGGTTGGGCAGGGGGAGGAATGAGCAGTTCTTC. Translating gives CASSYGLGRGRNEQFF.

At least ten counts were recorded for this clonotype. The rearrangement links TRBV29-1 to TRBJ2-5, with a weak D call TRBD2 (6 bases). The J call may be incorrect, as the DNA end agrees better with TRBJ2-7. There are 13 residues in the CDR3. Germline-derived CDR1 and CDR2 are SQVTM and ANQGSEA. In DNA form, the CDR3 reads TGCAGCGTTGGGAGGGGCCTAAACTACGAGCAGTACTTC. Translation gives CSVGRGLNYEQYF.

The CDR3 loop is CAGSGDVPYEQYF. For the CDR3, the DNA is TGTGCCGGTAGCGGGGACGTACCCTACGAGCAGTACTTC. The J gene is TRBJ2-5, the V gene TRBV7-3; 8 nucleotides align to TRBD2. The DNA end favors TRBJ2-7, so the J call may be wrong. Per the germline V gene, CDR1 is SGHTA and CDR2 is FQGTGA. The CDR3 loop spans 13 amino acids.

This clonotype has a handful of counts. The chain recombines TRBV9 with TRBJ2-1; D unclear. V dropped 0 bases and J dropped 4 bases, with 14 bases sitting between them. The CDR3 totals 16 residues. Germline loops: CDR1 SGDLS, CDR2 YYNGEE. CDR3 amino acids: CASSVAATHGYNEQFF. Here the CDR3 DNA reads TGTGCCAGCAGCGTAGCAGCGACCCATGGGTACAATGAGCAGTTCTTC.

This clonotype was found a few times. One junction end does not reproduce the germline sequence, and a read error may be involved. The chain joins TRBV6-2 or TRBV6-3 to TRBJ2-1, with D possibly being TRBD2 (6 bases). The CDR3 extends over 13 amino acids. In germline, CDR1 is MNHEY, CDR2 SVGEGT. The CDR3 protein is CASSRDSWNEQFF. The CDR3 DNA reads TGTGCCAGCAGCCGGGACTCGTGGAATGAACAGTTCTTC.

In nucleotides, the CDR3 is TGTGCCAGCAGACCCAGTCAAACTAACTATGGCTACACCTTC. Amino acids: CASRPSQTNYGYTF. The V and J genes are TRBV28 and TRBJ1-2, with no clear D. The CDR3 spans 14 residues. The V gene's germline CDR1 is MDHEN and CDR2 SYDVKM. V dropped 6 bases and J dropped 0 bases, with 11 bases sitting between them.

This clonotype came up a few times. The rearrangement uses TRBV7-2 and TRBJ2-5; 10 bases fit TRBD2. Looked up from germline, CDR1 is SGHTA and CDR2 is FQGNSA. The CDR3 totals 18 residues. The ends lost 2 bases at V and 3 bases at J; junction bases unmatched: 12. CDR3: CASSLMGVAGGREETQYF. The CDR3 nucleotides read TGTGCCAGCAGCTTAATGGGAGTAGCGGGAGGTAGGGAAGAGACCCAGTACTTC.

In this sample, this clonotype turned up a few times. The DNA of the CDR3 is TGTGCCAGCAGTAGCAGGGGTTGGGGGACCGGGGAGCTGTTTTTT. Its translation: CASSSRGWGTGELFF. The J gene is TRBJ2-2, the V gene TRBV12-3 or TRBV12-4, with a possible D match to TRBD1 (6 bases). The CDR3 runs to 15 residues. Trimming took off 5 bases at V and 5 bases at J, with 15 bases between the two ends.

Notes on this clonotype: Compared with germline, one end of the junction differs, possibly owing to a read error. This chain joins TRBV7-7 and TRBJ2-7; D is possibly TRBD1 or TRBD2 (5 bases each). The CDR3 sequence is 15 residues long. From germline, CDR1 is SSHAT and CDR2 FNYEAQ (reference sequence). This CDR3 is CASSAGTGTTYEQYF. In DNA form, the CDR3 reads TGTGCTAGCAGCGCCGGGACCGGGACGACCTACGAGCAGTACTTC. Complete variable domain (other parts from reference TRBV7-7 and TRBJ2-7): GAGVSQSPRYKVTKRGQDVTLRCDPISSHATLYWYQQALGQGPEFLTYFNYEAQPDKSGLPSDRFSAERPEGSISTLTIQRTEQRDSAMYRCASSAGTGTTYEQYFGPGTRLTVT.

In this sample, this clonotype turned up many times. The chain is built from TRBV29-1 and TRBJ2-7; TRBD2 matches at 10 bases. V shed 2 bases, J shed 6 bases, and the junction held 4 bases outside the gene matches. The CDR3 length is 13 residues. CDR1 and CDR2 (germline): SQVTM, ANQGSEA. The CDR3: CSVERAGGGEQYF. DNA for the CDR3: TGCAGCGTTGAAAGAGCGGGAGGGGGCGAGCAGTACTTC.

This clonotype was seen at least ten times. The chain joins TRBV3-1 to TRBJ2-5; D uncertain. CDR3 size: 15 residues. The germline gives CDR1 LGHDT, CDR2 YNNKEL (reference sequence). V was trimmed by 1 base and J by 0 bases, leaving 9 bases between them. CDR3 coding DNA: TGTGCCAGCAGCCAAGGGCGGCGGTACCAAGAGACCCAGTACTTC. Translation gives CASSQGRRYQETQYF.

The chain is built from TRBV5-1 and TRBJ2-7, with 7 bases lining up with TRBD2. The CDR3 runs 15 residues. Trimming at V came to 4 bases and at J to 4 bases, leaving 11 bases not matched to a gene. Germline CDR1 SGHRS, CDR2 YFSETQ. The CDR3 region has the DNA TGCGCCAGCAGCCCCGCCTACGCGGGAGAATACGAGCAGTACTTC. Amino acids: CASSPAYAGEYEQYF. Together with reference TRBV5-1 and TRBJ2-7, the CDR3 gives the full variable domain: KAGVTQTPRYLIKTRGQQVTLSCSPISGHRSVSWYQQTPGQGLQFLFEYFSETQRNKGNFPGRFSGRQFSNSRSEMNVSTLELGDSALYLCASSPAYAGEYEQYFGPGTRLTVT.

A note on this clonotype: Sequence at one end of the junction differs from germline and may be a read error. This chain links TRBV6-6 with TRBJ1-4, with D maybe TRBD1 (6 bases). The CDR3 has 14 residues. CDR1 and CDR2 (germline): MNHNY, SVGAGI (reference sequence). As DNA, the CDR3 is TGTGCCAGCAGTGCAGGGGCAACTAATAAAAAACTGTTTTTT. This sequence encodes CASSAGATNKKLFF.